This TCR delta chain was sequenced during a study of Vδ1+ human thymocytes. CDR1 TSWWSYY and CDR2 QGS come from the germline V gene. The CDR3 has 25 amino acids. V dropped 5 bases and J dropped 1 base, with 44 bases sitting between them. The template was reverse-transcribed extracted RNA. The CDR3 regions were amplified by multiplex PCR from V-gene primers to a constant-region primer. TCRdb reapplied CATT to the multiplex PCR reads. The repertoire includes around 60,000 delta-chain clones, approximately 16% of them detected once, and roughly 0.37% sits in the top ten. Vdelta1+ thymocyte sorts reached between roughly 98% and 99.6% purity. Study results and caveats: TRD repertoires were essentially private, unlike widely shared TRG clonotypes. Unexpected Vdelta2 sequences could cause misinterpretation of bulk repertoire data. Thymic TRG and TRD repertoires appeared highly polyclonal. Thymic delta-chain repertoires held roughly 20% Vdelta2 sequences and few Vdelta3, despite high sort purity.

Regarding this clone: Its antigen is not known.

The specimen was Vdelta1+ gamma-delta thymocytes from the thymus. Sample subset: FACS-sorted CD3+ TCRalphabeta- TCRVdelta1+ TCRVdelta2- thymocytes. The clonotype originates from a girl less than two years old who had congenital heart surgery. The V call is TRDV1, the J call TRDJ1, with D perhaps matching TRDD3 (10 bases). CDR3: CALGSLSFLRVPGDTRRGITDKLIF. Here the CDR3 DNA reads TGTGCTCTTGGGTCCCTTTCCTTCCTACGCGTCCCGGGGGATACGCGTCGGGGCATCACCGATAAACTCATCTTT.